This T cell receptor beta chain was documented in a study of blood T cell repertoires in COVID-19. In the study overall: The United States, Italy and Spain were the sources of the acute and convalescent COVID-19 samples. Nucleic acid was either cDNA or gDNA, and it came from T cells, B-cell-depleted T cells, or PBMCs.

Libraries were prepared by immunoSEQ multiplex PCR; TCRdb keeps only in-frame clonotypes and omits some of them. The table records about 63,000 clones, 70% to 80% of them present only once. Germline V CDR1 and CDR2: DFQATT, SNEGSKA (reference sequence). V dropped 6 bases and J dropped 7 bases, with 12 bases sitting between them. This CDR3 is built from 11 residues. Sequenced sample: peripheral blood. This chain links TRBV20-1 with TRBJ1-2; tentatively, D is TRBD1 (6 bases). This receptor was taken from a woman older than 75 with acute or convalescent COVID-19. As DNA, the CDR3 is TGCAGTGCATATCGACAGGTTGGCTACACCTTC. Residues: CSAYRQVGYTF.